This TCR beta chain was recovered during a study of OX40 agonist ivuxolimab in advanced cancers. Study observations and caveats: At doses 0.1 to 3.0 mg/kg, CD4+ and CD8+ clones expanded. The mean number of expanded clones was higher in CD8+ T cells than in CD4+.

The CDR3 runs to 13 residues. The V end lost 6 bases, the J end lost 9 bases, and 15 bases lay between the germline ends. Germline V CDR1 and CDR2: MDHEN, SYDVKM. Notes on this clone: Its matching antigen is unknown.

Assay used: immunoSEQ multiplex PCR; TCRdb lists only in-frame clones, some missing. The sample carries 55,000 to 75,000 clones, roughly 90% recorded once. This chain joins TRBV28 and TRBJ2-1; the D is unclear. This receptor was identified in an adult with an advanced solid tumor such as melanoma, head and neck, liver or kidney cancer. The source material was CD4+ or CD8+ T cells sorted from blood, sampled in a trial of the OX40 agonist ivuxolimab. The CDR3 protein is CASRQYLDGEQFF. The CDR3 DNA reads TGTGCCAGCAGGCAGTACCTGGACGGTGAGCAGTTCTTC.